The 12 T cell receptor beta chains below come from one sample, sequenced in a study of blood T cell repertoires in COVID-19. The method was immunoSEQ multiplex PCR; TCRdb's version includes in-frame clones alone and lacks a portion of them. In the table there are around 270,000 clones, about 87% of which are singletons. Specimen: peripheral blood. These receptors originate from a man aged 60-69 years who had recovered from COVID-19.

CDR3 in amino acids: CASRIWDKNTEAFF. CDR3 bases: TGTGCCAGTAGGATTTGGGACAAGAACACTGAAGCTTTCTTT. V and J are TRBV19 and TRBJ1-1; maybe TRBD1 (6 bases). Trimming removed 6 bases at V and 1 base at J, with 12 bases between. This CDR3 region has 14 residues. CDR1 and CDR2 (germline): LNHDA, SQIVND (reference sequence). The full variable domain, its missing parts supplied by reference TRBV19 and TRBJ1-1, is DGGITQSPKYLFRKEGQNVTLSCEQNLNHDAMYWYRQDPGQGLRLIYYSQIVNDFQKGDIAEGYSVSREKKESFPLTVTSAQKNPTAFYLCASRIWDKNTEAFFGQGTRLTVV.

The chain uses TRBV7-2 and TRBJ1-1; no clear D gene. Trimming pared 4 bases from V and 5 bases from J, leaving 14 bases between. CDR1 and CDR2 (germline): SGHTA, FQGNSA. This CDR3 is 14 amino acids long. CDR3 amino acids: CASSSAGLGTEAFF. The CDR3 DNA sequence: TGTGCCAGCAGCTCCGCCGGGTTAGGTACTGAAGCTTTCTTT.

The chain employs TRBV19 and TRBJ2-1; TRBD2 matches 11 bases. The junction had 13 bases not matched to a gene; V was cut back by 5 bases and J by 4 bases. Germline CDR1 LNHDA, CDR2 SQIVND (reference sequence). The CDR3 sequence is 18 residues long. CDR3 protein: CASSGLAGGIPNYNEQFF. CDR3 bases: TGTGCCAGTAGTGGGCTAGCGGGGGGAATTCCAAATTACAATGAGCAGTTCTTC.

This rearrangement joins TRBV19 to TRBJ1-6, with 8 nucleotides matching TRBD1. Trimming cost V 6 bases and J 6 bases; bases outside gene matches: 4. This CDR3 contains 14 residues. In germline, CDR1 is LNHDA, CDR2 SQIVND (reference sequence). In DNA form, the CDR3 reads TGTGCCAGTAGCGCGACAGGGGTTAATTCACCCCTCCACTTT. Translating gives CASSATGVNSPLHF.

This clone appeared a single time. V gene TRBV19 combines with J gene TRBJ1-6; a possible D gene is TRBD1 (6 bases). CDR1 and CDR2 (germline): LNHDA, SQIVND (reference sequence). V was pared by 7 bases and J by 5 bases, with 15 bases between. The CDR3 sequence is 15 residues long. CDR3 DNA: TGTGCCAGTACCGACGGACAGCAAAATAATTCACCCCTCCACTTT. Its protein product is CASTDGQQNNSPLHF.

The V gene is TRBV29-1, the J gene TRBJ1-5, with 7 bases identical to TRBD1. Germline CDR1 SQVTM, CDR2 ANQGSEA. Losses at the gene ends were 6 bases for V and 3 bases for J; bases not matched to a gene: 8. The CDR3 contains 14 residues. The CDR3 coding sequence is TGCAGCGTAGCTACAGGGGCCAACAATCAGCCCCAGCATTTT. The encoded protein is CSVATGANNQPQHF.

The chain links TRBV30 to TRBJ2-7, with D possibly being TRBD2 (5 bases). There are 14 residues in the CDR3. Germline V gene sequence: CDR1 GTSNPN, CDR2 SVGIG (reference sequence). Trimming stripped 0 bases from V and 3 bases from J, with 12 bases between. CDR3 DNA sequence: TGTGCCTGGAGTGTAGTAGCGCGGTACTACGAGCAGTACTTC. It codes for CAWSVVARYYEQYF.

The chain has TRBV30 and TRBJ1-1, with 7 bases aligning to TRBD1. The germline V gene encodes CDR1 GTSNPN and CDR2 SVGIG (reference sequence). CDR3 size: 17 residues. V dropped 4 bases and J dropped 0; count of bases not matched to a gene: 14. The CDR3 loop reads CAWIERTGGVMNTEAFF. The CDR3 DNA reads as TGTGCCTGGATCGAACGGACAGGCGGAGTTATGAACACTGAAGCTTTCTTT.

As to this clone: The junction shows a germline mismatch at one end, possibly a read error. DNA of the CDR3: TGTGCCAGCAGTTTAGGGGCAAACACAGGGGGCTTTGGAGGCTACACCTTC. This translates into CASSLGANTGGFGGYTF. J is TRBJ1-2 and V is TRBV7-2, with 9 positions matching TRBD1. This CDR3 has 17 residues. The germline gives CDR1 SGHTA, CDR2 FQGNSA.

The V and J genes are TRBV5-6 and TRBJ2-7; 11 positions match TRBD2. The CDR3 is 16 residues long. Germline V gene lookup returns CDR1 SGHDT and CDR2 YYEEEE. V trimming: 2 bases; J trimming: 0 bases; junction bases outside the gene matches: 4. The CDR3: CASSFPGLADSYEQYF. DNA for the CDR3: TGTGCCAGCAGCTTCCCGGGACTAGCGGACTCCTACGAGCAGTACTTC.

This clone has a single count. The gene calls are TRBV9 and TRBJ2-7, with 9 bases identical to TRBD2. The CDR3 consists of 16 residues. Germline V gene sequence: CDR1 SGDLS, CDR2 YYNGEE. Germline trimming cut 0 bases from V and 1 base from J; bases unmatched to any gene: 5. CDR3 bases: TGTGCCAGCAGCGTAGGATCCAGCGGGGGGTCCTACGAGCAGTACTTC. Protein sequence: CASSVGSSGGSYEQYF.

This chain uses TRBV9 with TRBJ2-7, with 9 bases that match TRBD2. This CDR3 spans 16 amino acids. V lost 2 bases, J lost 0 bases, and 6 bases stayed unmatched. The germline gives CDR1 SGDLS, CDR2 YYNGEE. The CDR3 sequence is CASSVYGTSSSYEQYF. In DNA form, the CDR3 reads TGTGCCAGCAGCGTCTATGGGACTAGCAGCTCCTACGAGCAGTACTTC.